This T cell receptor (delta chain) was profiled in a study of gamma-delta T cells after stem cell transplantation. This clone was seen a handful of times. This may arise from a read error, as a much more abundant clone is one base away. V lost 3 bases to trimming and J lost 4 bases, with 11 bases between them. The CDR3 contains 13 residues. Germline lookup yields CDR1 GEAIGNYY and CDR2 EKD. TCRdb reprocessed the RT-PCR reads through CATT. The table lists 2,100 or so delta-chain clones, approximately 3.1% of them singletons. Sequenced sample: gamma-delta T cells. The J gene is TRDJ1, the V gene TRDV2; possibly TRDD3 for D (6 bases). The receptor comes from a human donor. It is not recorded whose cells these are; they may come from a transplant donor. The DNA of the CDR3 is TGTGCCTGTGACTGGGTTGGGGGCGATAAACTCATCTTT. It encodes CACDWVGGDKLIF.